These 17 T cell receptor beta chains came from one sample sequenced in a study of blood T cell repertoires in COVID-19. Profiling relied on immunoSEQ multiplex PCR, and the TCRdb table lists in-frame clones only, not all of them. The data show under 200,000 clones, with 70% to 90% seen just once and 20% to 25% held by the top ten. The sample consisted of peripheral blood. These receptors were taken from a man aged 55 to 69 with active or convalescent COVID-19.

This chain uses TRBV6-1 with TRBJ1-1; a possible D gene is TRBD1 (6 bases). Trimming pared 3 bases from V and 1 base from J, leaving 9 bases between. This CDR3 region has 14 residues. Germline values: CDR1 MNHNS, CDR2 SASEGT. The CDR3 DNA reads TGTGCCAGCAGTGACCGGGACACGAACACTGAAGCTTTCTTT. Encoded protein: CASSDRDTNTEAFF.

CDR3 coding DNA: TGTGCCAGCAGCGTACAGGGGGCAAAGAACACTGAAGCTTTCTTT. Its translation is CASSVQGAKNTEAFF. This chain uses TRBV9 with TRBJ1-1, with 8 bases lining up with TRBD1. The CDR3 has 15 amino acids. Germline V lookup: CDR1 SGDLS, CDR2 YYNGEE. V lost 1 base and J lost 1; bases outside the gene matches: 3.

The chain recombines TRBV5-1 with TRBJ2-3, with no clear D. Trimming stripped 0 bases from V and 6 bases from J, with 8 bases between. This CDR3 has 13 amino acids. Germline V CDR1 and CDR2: SGHRS, YFSETQ. CDR3 in amino acids: CASSLVPSDTQYF. The DNA of the CDR3 is TGCGCCAGCAGCTTGGTTCCCTCTGATACGCAGTATTTT. The entire variable domain, with the rest obtained from reference TRBV5-1 and TRBJ2-3, is as follows: KAGVTQTPRYLIKTRGQQVTLSCSPISGHRSVSWYQQTPGQGLQFLFEYFSETQRNKGNFPGRFSGRQFSNSRSEMNVSTLELGDSALYLCASSLVPSDTQYFGPGTRLTVL.

The chain links TRBV5-1 to TRBJ2-3; D not resolved. Trimming shortened V by 1 base and J by 11 bases, and 8 bases separated the two germline ends. This CDR3 is built from 11 residues. Germline CDR1 is SGHRS and CDR2 is YFSETQ. The CDR3 DNA reads as TGCGCCAGCAGCTTGAGACAAGGGCAGTATTTT. Protein product: CASSLRQGQYF.

A single count supports this clone. This chain connects TRBV25-1 to TRBJ1-3; possible D gene TRBD1, 5 bases. V was cut by 1 base and J by 8 bases, with 12 bases left in between. Germline CDR1 MGHDK, CDR2 SYGVNS. The CDR3 has 14 residues. CDR3 in amino acids: CASSESGGSDTIYF. DNA for the CDR3: TGTGCCAGCAGTGAATCCGGGGGAAGCGACACCATATATTTT.

In DNA form, the CDR3 reads TGTGCTAGTGGTTTGATTCCCGGGCTGGGGCAGGGGAACACCTATAATTCACCCCTCCACTTT. Its translation is CASGLIPGLGQGNTYNSPLHF. The rearrangement uses TRBV12-5 and TRBJ1-6; tentative D call: TRBD1 (6 bases). This CDR3 is 21 amino acids long. In germline, CDR1 is LGHNT, CDR2 FRNRAP. Trimming removed 2 bases from V and 2 bases from J, with 25 bases in between.

V gene TRBV24-1 combines with J gene TRBJ1-5, with D perhaps matching TRBD1 (5 bases). This CDR3 contains 17 residues. Germline loops: CDR1 KGHDR, CDR2 SFDVKD. V gave up 0 bases and J gave up 4 bases, with 15 bases separating them. The CDR3 DNA follows: TGTGCCACCAGTGATTTGCTTGAAGGGGTCTCTAATCAGCCCCAGCATTTT. Its protein product is CATSDLLEGVSNQPQHF.

The V gene is TRBV7-3, the J gene TRBJ2-1; weak D call: TRBD1 (6 bases). The CDR3 has 15 residues. The V gene's germline CDR1 is SGHTA and CDR2 FQGTGA. With 5 bases removed from V and 2 bases from J, the gap between germline ends came to 13 bases. In nucleotides, the CDR3 is TGTGCCAGCAGCCTCCTCAAGGGGGCCTACAATGAGCAGTTCTTC. Residues: CASSLLKGAYNEQFF.

V usage is TRBV5-4 and J usage is TRBJ2-6; the D gene is possibly TRBD1 (5 bases). This CDR3 is 16 amino acids long. Germline V gives CDR1 SGHNT, CDR2 YYREEE (reference sequence). Trimming cost V 3 bases and J 1 base, with 11 bases left between them. The CDR3 reads CASSSTAFSGANVLTF. The CDR3 DNA sequence: TGTGCCAGCAGCTCGACAGCCTTTTCTGGGGCCAACGTCCTGACTTTC. The full variable domain, in which reference TRBV5-4 and TRBJ2-6 provide the parts outside the CDR3, is ETGVTQSPTHLIKTRGQQVTLRCSSQSGHNTVSWYQQALGQGPQFIFQYYREEENGRGNFPPRFSGLQFPNYSSELNVNALELDDSALYLCASSSTAFSGANVLTFGAGSRLTVL.

The CDR3 spells CASSKGQGQDYGYTF. The DNA for the CDR3 is TGTGCCAGCAGTAAGGGACAGGGACAGGACTATGGCTACACCTTC. This rearrangement joins TRBV6-5 to TRBJ1-2, with 9 bases matching TRBD1. Germline V gene sequence: CDR1 MNHEY, CDR2 SVGAGI. Trimming took 5 bases from V and 3 from J; bases not matched to a gene: 7. The CDR3 length is 15 residues.

In this sample, this clone turned up once. This sequence joins TRBV5-6 and TRBJ1-6; D gene unclear. In germline, CDR1 is SGHDT, CDR2 YYEEEE. Trimming stripped 1 base from V and 5 bases from J, with 7 bases between. The CDR3 extends over 14 amino acids. CDR3 coding DNA: TGTGCCAGCAGCTTGCGCGGAAATAATTCACCCCTCCACTTT. This encodes CASSLRGNNSPLHF.

J is TRBJ2-3 and V is TRBV19, with TRBD1 as a possible D gene (5 bases). This CDR3 spans 13 amino acids. V lost 7 bases and J 4 bases, leaving 12 bases between the germline ends. CDR1 is LNHDA, CDR2 SQIVND, per germline (reference sequence). The CDR3 loop reads CASTIWGADTQYF. In DNA, the CDR3 is TGTGCCAGTACCATCTGGGGCGCAGATACGCAGTATTTT.

The chain is built from TRBV24-1 and TRBJ2-7; 9 nucleotides agree with TRBD1. The germline CDR1 and CDR2 sequences are KGHDR and SFDVKD. The length of the CDR3 is 17 residues. V dropped 5 bases and J dropped 2; count of bases not matched to a gene: 12. CDR3: CATSALSRQGDTYEQYF. CDR3 DNA: TGTGCCACCAGTGCCCTTTCCCGACAGGGGGATACCTACGAGCAGTACTTC.

The rearrangement uses TRBV2 and TRBJ2-7; D is perhaps TRBD1 (6 bases). This CDR3 has 14 amino acids. V shed 7 bases and J shed 4 bases, with 17 bases lying between them. Germline V gives CDR1 SNHLY, CDR2 FYNNEI. CDR3 in DNA: TGTGCCAGCACTCGGGACATTAATTGGTACGAGCAGTACTTC. It translates to CASTRDINWYEQYF. The variable domain in full, with the rest retrieved from reference TRBV2 and TRBJ2-7, is EPEVTQTPSHQVTQMGQEVILRCVPISNHLYFYWYRQILGQKVEFLVSFYNNEISEKSEIFDDQFSVERPDGSNFTLKIRSTKLEDSAMYFCASTRDINWYEQYFGPGTRLTVT.

The chain employs TRBV11-2 and TRBJ2-3, with a tentative D call TRBD1 (5 bases). This CDR3 has 14 amino acids. The V gene lost 5 bases and the J gene lost 0 bases, with 9 bases spanning the gap. Germline loops: CDR1 SGHAT, CDR2 FQNNGV. Here the CDR3 reads CASSETASTDTQYF. CDR3 nucleotide sequence: TGTGCCAGCAGCGAGACAGCCAGCACAGATACGCAGTATTTT.

The chain carries TRBV7-3 and TRBJ1-2; 8 bases line up with TRBD1. The CDR3 loop spans 18 amino acids. V was pared by 4 bases and J by 1 base, with 14 bases of the junction left unmatched. From germline, CDR1 is SGHTA and CDR2 FQGTGA. CDR3 DNA sequence: TGTGCCAGCAGCTCGTGGACAGGGCCTAACCGATATAACTATGGCTACACCTTC. This gives the protein CASSSWTGPNRYNYGYTF. Combining the CDR3 with reference TRBV7-3 and TRBJ1-2 gives the whole variable domain GAGVSQTPSNKVTEKGKYVELRCDPISGHTALYWYRQSLGQGPEFLIYFQGTGAADDSGLPNDRFFAVRPEGSVSTLKIQRTERGDSAVYLCASSSWTGPNRYNYGYTFGSGTRLTVV.

The V and J genes are TRBV7-6 and TRBJ1-3; possibly TRBD1 for D (6 bases). From germline, CDR1 is SGHVS and CDR2 FNYEAQ. CDR3 length: 16 residues. V was pared by 5 bases and J by 0 bases, with 14 bases between. The CDR3 nucleotides read TGTGCCAGCAGCACTCTTCAGGGGCGCTCTGGAAACACCATATATTTT. This translates into CASSTLQGRSGNTIYF.